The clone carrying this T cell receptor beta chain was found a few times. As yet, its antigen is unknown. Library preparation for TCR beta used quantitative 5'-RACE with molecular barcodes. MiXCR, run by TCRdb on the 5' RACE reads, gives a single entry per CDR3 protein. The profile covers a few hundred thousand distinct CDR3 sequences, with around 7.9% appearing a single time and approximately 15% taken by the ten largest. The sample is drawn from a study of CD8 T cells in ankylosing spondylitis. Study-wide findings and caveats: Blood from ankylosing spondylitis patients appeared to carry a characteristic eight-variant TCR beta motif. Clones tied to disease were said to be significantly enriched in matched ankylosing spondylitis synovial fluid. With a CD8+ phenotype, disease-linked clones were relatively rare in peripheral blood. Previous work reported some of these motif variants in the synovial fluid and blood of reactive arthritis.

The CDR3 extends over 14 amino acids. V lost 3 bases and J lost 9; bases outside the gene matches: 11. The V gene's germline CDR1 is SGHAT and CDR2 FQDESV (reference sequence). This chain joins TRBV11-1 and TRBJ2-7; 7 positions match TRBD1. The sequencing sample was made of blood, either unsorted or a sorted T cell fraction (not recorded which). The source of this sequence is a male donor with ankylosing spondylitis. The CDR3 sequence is CASSFGTEVSGQYF. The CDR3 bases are TGTGCCAGCAGCTTCGGGACAGAGGTCTCTGGGCAGTACTTC. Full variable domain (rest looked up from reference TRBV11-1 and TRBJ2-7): EAEVAQSPRYKITEKSQAVAFWCDPISGHATLYWYRQILGQGPELLVQFQDESVVDDSQLPKDRFSAERLKGVDSTLKIQPAELGDSAMYLCASSFGTEVSGQYFGPGTRLTVT.